This T cell receptor (beta chain) was captured in a study of cytomegalovirus exposure and HLA in healthy donors. Whole-study findings and limits: As confirmed in vitro, three CMV-associated chains were specific for CMV antigens. Reported findings show TCR beta sequences accurately forecast HLA-A and HLA-B alleles in most subjects. Cytomegalovirus association was assigned to about 150 TCR beta chains.

The germline gives CDR1 SGHDT, CDR2 YYEEEE. The CDR3 has 15 amino acids. Losses at the gene ends were 4 bases for V and 6 bases for J; bases not matched to a gene: 9. The donors, nominally healthy at sampling, likely had unrecorded immune exposures. Primers included in the PCR were 60 Vbeta and 13 Jbeta primers. Profiling relied on immunoSEQ multiplex PCR, and the TCRdb table lists in-frame clones only, not all of them. The sample yields about 210,000 clones, about 75% seen once. This clone was observed a few times. The antigen remains undetermined. J is TRBJ1-2 and V is TRBV5-6, with 10 nucleotides matching TRBD1. Sequenced: PBMCs. The receptor's source is a male donor in good health and CMV-seronegative. The DNA of the CDR3 is TGTGCCAGCAGCCCGAGACAGGGGGCGCGAGATGGCTACACCTTC. Translation: CASSPRQGARDGYTF.